The clone carrying this T cell receptor beta chain was seen at least ten times. The cDNA was synthesized by means of template-switch 5'RACE, which was carried out with 10-nucleotide random UMIs. MiXCR was run by TCRdb on the 5' RACE reads, yielding one entry per CDR3 protein. In the table there are about 50,000 distinct CDR3 sequences, about a tenth of which are singletons. These data are taken from a study of neurological immune-mediated disorders. Germline loops: CDR1 SGHDN, CDR2 FVKESK. V dropped 3 bases and J dropped 10 bases, with 7 bases sitting between them. The CDR3 has 11 residues. V and J are TRBV14 and TRBJ2-1, with D unresolved. Input material: PBMCs. The sequence came from a man between 65 and 85 years old with HTLV-1-associated myelopathy (HAM/TSP). The CDR3 reads CASSQALEQFF. The CDR3 DNA follows: TGTGCCAGCAGCCAGGCGCTCGAGCAGTTCTTC.